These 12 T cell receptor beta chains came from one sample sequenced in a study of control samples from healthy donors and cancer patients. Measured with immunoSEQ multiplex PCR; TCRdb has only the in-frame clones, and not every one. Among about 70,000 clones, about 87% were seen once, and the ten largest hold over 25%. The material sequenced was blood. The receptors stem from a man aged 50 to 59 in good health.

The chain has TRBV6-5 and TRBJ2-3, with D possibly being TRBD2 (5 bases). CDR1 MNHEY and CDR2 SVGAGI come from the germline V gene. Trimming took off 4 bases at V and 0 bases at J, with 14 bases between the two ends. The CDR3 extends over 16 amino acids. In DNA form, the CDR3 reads TGTGCCAGCAGTTCCGAGGGCGGCGGCAGCACAGATACGCAGTATTTT. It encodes CASSSEGGGSTDTQYF.

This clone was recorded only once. CDR3 region: CASSSSLGRGINTEAFF. The DNA of the CDR3 is TGTGCCAGCAGCTCTTCCCTCGGCAGGGGCATTAACACTGAAGCTTTCTTT. This chain connects TRBV7-3 to TRBJ1-1, with TRBD1 as a possible D gene (6 bases). Germline CDR1 reads SGHTA; CDR2 reads FQGTGA. This CDR3 has 17 amino acids. V was shortened by 4 bases and J by 2 bases, with 20 bases between the two germline ends.

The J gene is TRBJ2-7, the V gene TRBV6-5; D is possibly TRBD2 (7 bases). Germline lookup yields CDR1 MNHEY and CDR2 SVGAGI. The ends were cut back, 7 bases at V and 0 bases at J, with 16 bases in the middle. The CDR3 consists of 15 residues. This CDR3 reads CASTTGGGSSYEQYF. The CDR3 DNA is TGTGCCAGCACCACGGGGGGCGGGAGCTCCTACGAGCAGTACTTC.

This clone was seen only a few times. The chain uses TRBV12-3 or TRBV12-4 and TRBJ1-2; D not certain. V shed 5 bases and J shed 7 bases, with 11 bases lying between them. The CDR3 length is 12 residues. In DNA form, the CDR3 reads TGTGCCAGCAGTACTATGACACGTGGCTACACCTTC. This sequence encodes CASSTMTRGYTF.

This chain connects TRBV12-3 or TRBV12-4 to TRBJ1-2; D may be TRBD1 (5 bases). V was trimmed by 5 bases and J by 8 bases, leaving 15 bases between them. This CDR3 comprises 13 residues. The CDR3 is CASSLPGLGGYTF. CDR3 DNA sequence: TGTGCCAGCAGTCTCCCGGGACTTGGAGGCTACACCTTC.

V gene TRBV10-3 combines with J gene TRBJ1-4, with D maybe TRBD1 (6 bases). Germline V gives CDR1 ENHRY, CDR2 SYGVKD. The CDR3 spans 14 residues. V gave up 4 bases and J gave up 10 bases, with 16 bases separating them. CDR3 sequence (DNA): TGTGCCATCAGTGGAACAGGGCCAGGGACAAAACTGTTTTTT. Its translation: CAISGTGPGTKLFF.

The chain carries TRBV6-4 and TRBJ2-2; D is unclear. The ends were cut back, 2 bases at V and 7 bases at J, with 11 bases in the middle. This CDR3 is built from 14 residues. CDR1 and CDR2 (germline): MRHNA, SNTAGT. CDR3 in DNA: TGTGCCAGCAGTGACGGATACGATGTCGGGGAGCTGTTTTTT. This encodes CASSDGYDVGELFF.

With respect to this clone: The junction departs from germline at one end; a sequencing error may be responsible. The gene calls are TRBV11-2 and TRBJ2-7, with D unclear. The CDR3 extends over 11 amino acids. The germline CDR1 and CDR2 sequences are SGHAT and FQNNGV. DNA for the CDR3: TGTGCCAGCAACTTAGGAGCCAAGCAGTACTTC. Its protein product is CASNLGAKQYF.

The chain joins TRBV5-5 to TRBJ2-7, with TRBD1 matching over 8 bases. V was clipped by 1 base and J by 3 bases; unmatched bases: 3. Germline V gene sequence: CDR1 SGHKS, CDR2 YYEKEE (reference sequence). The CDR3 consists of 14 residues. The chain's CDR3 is CASSLWDRHYEQYF. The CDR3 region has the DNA TGTGCCAGCAGCTTGTGGGACAGGCACTACGAGCAGTACTTC. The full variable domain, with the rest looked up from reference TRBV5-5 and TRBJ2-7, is DAGVTQSPTHLIKTRGQQVTLRCSPISGHKSVSWYQQVLGQGPQFIFQYYEKEERGRGNFPDRFSARQFPNYSSELNVNALLLGDSALYLCASSLWDRHYEQYFGPGTRLTVT.

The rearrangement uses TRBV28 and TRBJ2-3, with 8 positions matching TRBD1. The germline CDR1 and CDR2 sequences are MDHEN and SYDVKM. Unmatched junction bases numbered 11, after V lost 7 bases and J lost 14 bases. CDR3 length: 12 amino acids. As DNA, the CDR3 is TGTGCCAGCAATTCAGGGGGCCGCTCTCCGTATTTT. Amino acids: CASNSGGRSPYF.

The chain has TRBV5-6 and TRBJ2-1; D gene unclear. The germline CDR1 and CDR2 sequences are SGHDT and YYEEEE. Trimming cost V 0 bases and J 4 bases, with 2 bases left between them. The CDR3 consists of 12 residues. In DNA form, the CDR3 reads TGTGCCAGCAGCTTGGATTACAATGAGCAGTTCTTC. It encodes CASSLDYNEQFF.

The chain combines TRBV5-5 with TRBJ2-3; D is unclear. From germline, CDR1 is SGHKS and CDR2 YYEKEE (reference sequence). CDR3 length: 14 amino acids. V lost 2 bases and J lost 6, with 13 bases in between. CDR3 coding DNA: TGTGCCAGCAGCTTATTAGGTACTACCGATACGCAGTATTTT. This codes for CASSLLGTTDTQYF. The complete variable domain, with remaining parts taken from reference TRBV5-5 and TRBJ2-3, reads DAGVTQSPTHLIKTRGQQVTLRCSPISGHKSVSWYQQVLGQGPQFIFQYYEKEERGRGNFPDRFSARQFPNYSSELNVNALLLGDSALYLCASSLLGTTDTQYFGPGTRLTVL.